This T cell receptor (beta chain) was obtained from a study of T cells in localized non-small cell lung cancer. Study results and caveats: Investigators sequenced only a single tumor region, leaving heterogeneity possible. Higher blood T cell density tracked longer overall survival. Paired adjacent lung recovered a median about 60 of the top 100 tumor clones. Uninvolved adjacent lung had higher T cell clonality than tumor and all other tissues.

Here immunoSEQ multiplex PCR was the method, and the copy in TCRdb shows in-frame clones only, minus some. The sample has some 140,000 clones, around 92% seen once. V gave up 5 bases and J gave up 5 bases, with 16 bases separating them. The germline gives CDR1 MDHEN, CDR2 SYDVKM. The CDR3 is made up of 15 amino acids. On this clone itself: The antigen is not known.

The sequence derives from an older female donor with stage I lung adenocarcinoma. The chain employs TRBV28 and TRBJ1-5; weak D call: TRBD1 (6 bases). The starting material was peripheral blood, obtained before any cancer treatment. This CDR3 is CASSGNRGLYQPQHF. The CDR3 nucleotides are TGTGCCAGCAGTGGAAACCGGGGGCTGTATCAGCCCCAGCATTTT.